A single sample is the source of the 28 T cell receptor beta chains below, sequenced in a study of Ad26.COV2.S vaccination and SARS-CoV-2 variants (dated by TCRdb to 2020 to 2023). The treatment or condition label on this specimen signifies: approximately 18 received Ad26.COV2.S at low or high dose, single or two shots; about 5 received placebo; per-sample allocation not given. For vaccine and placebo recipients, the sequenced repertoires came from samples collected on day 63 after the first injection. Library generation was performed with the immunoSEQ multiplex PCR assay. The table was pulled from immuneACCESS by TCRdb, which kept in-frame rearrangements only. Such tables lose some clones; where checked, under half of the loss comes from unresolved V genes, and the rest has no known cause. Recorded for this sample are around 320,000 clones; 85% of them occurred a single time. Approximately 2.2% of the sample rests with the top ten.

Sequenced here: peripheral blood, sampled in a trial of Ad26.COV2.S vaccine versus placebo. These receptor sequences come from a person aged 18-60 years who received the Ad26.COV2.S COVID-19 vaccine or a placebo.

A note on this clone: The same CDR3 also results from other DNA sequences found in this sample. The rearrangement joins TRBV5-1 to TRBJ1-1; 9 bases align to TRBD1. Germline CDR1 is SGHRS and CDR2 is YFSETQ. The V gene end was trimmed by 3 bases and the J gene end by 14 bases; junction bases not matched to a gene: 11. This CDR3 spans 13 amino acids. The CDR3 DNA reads TGCGCCAGCAGCTCTACAGGGGGCTTACGAGCGTTCTTT. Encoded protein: CASSSTGGLRAFF. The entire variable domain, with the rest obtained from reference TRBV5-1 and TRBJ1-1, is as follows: KAGVTQTPRYLIKTRGQQVTLSCSPISGHRSVSWYQQTPGQGLQFLFEYFSETQRNKGNFPGRFSGRQFSNSRSEMNVSTLELGDSALYLCASSSTGGLRAFFGQGTRLTVV.

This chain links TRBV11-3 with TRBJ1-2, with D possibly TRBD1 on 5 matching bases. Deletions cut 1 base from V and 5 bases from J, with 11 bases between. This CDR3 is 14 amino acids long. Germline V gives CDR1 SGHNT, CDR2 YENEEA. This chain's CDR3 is CASSLGLGRYGYTF. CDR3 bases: TGTGCCAGCAGCTTAGGCTTGGGACGTTATGGCTACACCTTC.

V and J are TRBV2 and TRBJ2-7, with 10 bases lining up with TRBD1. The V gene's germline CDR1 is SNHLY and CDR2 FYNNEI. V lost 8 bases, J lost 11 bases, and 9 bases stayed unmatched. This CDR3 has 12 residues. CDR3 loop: CASSGTGVQEYF. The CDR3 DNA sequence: TGTGCCAGCTCCGGGACAGGGGTCCAGGAGTACTTC.

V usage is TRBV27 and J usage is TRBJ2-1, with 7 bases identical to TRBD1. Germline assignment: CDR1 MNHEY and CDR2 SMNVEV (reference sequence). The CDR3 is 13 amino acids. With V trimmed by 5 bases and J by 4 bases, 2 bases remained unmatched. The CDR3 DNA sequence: TGTGCCAGCAGTATGGGACAGTACAATGAGCAGTTCTTC. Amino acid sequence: CASSMGQYNEQFF.

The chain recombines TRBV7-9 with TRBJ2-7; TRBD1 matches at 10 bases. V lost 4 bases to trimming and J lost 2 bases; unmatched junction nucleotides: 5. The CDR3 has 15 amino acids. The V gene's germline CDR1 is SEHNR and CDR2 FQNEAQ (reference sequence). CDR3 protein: CASSYGDRGTYEQYF. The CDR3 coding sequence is TGTGCCAGCAGCTATGGGGACAGGGGTACCTACGAGCAGTACTTC.

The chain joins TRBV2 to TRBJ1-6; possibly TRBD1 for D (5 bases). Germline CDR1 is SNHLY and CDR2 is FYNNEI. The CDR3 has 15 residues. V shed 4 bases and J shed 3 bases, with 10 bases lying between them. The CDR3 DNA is TGTGCCAGCAGTGCAGAGGGGCTCTATAATTCACCCCTCCACTTT. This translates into CASSAEGLYNSPLHF.

CDR3 coding DNA: TGTGCCAGCAGCCAAGATTACAATCAGCCCCAGCATTTT. Protein sequence: CASSQDYNQPQHF. J is TRBJ1-5 and V is TRBV14; D is ambiguous. CDR3 length equals 13 residues. V was shortened by 0 bases and J by 3 bases, with 3 bases between the two germline ends. The germline V gene has CDR1 SGHDN and CDR2 FVKESK.

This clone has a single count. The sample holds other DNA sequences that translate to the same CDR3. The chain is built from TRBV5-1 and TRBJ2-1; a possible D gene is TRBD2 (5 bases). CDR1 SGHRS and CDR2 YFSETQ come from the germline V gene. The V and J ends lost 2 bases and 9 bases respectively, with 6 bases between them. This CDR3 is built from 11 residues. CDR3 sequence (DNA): TGCGCCAGCAGCTTAGAGGGTGAGCAGTTCTTC. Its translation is CASSLEGEQFF. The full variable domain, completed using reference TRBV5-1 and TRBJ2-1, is KAGVTQTPRYLIKTRGQQVTLSCSPISGHRSVSWYQQTPGQGLQFLFEYFSETQRNKGNFPGRFSGRQFSNSRSEMNVSTLELGDSALYLCASSLEGEQFFGPGTRLTVL.

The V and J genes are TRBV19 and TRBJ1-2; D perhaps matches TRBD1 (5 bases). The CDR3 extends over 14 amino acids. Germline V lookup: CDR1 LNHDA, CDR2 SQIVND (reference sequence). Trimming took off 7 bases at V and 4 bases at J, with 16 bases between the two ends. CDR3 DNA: TGTGCCAGTACCCGACTCCCTAGGGGCTATGGCTACACCTTC. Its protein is CASTRLPRGYGYTF.

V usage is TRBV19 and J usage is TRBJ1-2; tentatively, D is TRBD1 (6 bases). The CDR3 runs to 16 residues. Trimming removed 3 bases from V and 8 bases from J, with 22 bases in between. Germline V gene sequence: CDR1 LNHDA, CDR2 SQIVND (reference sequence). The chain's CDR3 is CASSISPLGGAGGYTF. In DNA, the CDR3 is TGTGCCAGTAGTATTTCTCCCTTGGGGGGCGCAGGAGGCTACACCTTC.

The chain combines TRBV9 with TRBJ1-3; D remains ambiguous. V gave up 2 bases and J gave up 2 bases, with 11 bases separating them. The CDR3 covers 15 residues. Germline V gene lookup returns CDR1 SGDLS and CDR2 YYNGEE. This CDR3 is CASSVAPLPGNTIYF. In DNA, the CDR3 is TGTGCCAGCAGCGTGGCACCACTACCTGGAAACACCATATATTTT.

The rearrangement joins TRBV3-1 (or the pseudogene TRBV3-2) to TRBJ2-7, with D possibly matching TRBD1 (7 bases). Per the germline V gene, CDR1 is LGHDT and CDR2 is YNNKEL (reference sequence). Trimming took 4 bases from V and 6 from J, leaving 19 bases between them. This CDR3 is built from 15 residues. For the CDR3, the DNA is TGTGCCAGCAGCCGCAGAGGGACAGCCGGGGGCGAGCAGTACTTC. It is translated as CASSRRGTAGGEQYF.

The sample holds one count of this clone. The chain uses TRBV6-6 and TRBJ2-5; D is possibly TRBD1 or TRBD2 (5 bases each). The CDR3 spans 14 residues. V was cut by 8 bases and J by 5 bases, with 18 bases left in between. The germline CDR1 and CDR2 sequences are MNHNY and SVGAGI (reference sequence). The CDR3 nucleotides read TGTGCCAGCGCACCCGGGACCCTCTTGGAGACCCAGTACTTC. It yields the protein CASAPGTLLETQYF.

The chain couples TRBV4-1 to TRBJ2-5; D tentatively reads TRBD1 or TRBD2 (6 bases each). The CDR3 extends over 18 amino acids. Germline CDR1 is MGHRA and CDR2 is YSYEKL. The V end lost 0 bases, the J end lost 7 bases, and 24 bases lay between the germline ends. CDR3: CASSQDQIFGGRQMTQYF. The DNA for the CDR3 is TGCGCCAGCAGCCAAGATCAGATTTTTGGGGGGCGGCAGATGACCCAGTACTTC.

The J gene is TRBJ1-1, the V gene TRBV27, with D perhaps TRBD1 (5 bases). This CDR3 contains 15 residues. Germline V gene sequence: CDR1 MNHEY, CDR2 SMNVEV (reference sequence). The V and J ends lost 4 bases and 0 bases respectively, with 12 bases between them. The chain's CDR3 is CASSSKSGLNTEAFF. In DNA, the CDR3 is TGTGCCAGCAGTTCAAAATCAGGGTTGAACACTGAAGCTTTCTTT.

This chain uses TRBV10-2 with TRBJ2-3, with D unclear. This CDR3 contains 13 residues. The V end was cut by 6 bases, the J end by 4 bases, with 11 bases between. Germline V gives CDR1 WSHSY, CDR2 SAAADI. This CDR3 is CASRGDAPDTQYF. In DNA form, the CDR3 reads TGCGCCAGCAGGGGCGACGCCCCAGATACGCAGTATTTT.

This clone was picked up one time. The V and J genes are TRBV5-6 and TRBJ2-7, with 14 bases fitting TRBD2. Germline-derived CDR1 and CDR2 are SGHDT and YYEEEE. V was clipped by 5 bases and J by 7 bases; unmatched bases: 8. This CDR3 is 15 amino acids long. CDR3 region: CASSLGLAGGREQYF. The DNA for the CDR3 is TGTGCCAGCAGTCTAGGACTAGCGGGGGGTCGAGAGCAGTACTTC.

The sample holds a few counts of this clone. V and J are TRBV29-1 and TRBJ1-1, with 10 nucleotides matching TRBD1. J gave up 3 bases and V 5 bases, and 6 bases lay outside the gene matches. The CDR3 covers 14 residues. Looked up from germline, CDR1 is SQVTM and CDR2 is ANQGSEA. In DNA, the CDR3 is TGCAGCGTTATTCGACAGGGGGCGGACACTGAAGCTTTCTTT. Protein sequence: CSVIRQGADTEAFF.

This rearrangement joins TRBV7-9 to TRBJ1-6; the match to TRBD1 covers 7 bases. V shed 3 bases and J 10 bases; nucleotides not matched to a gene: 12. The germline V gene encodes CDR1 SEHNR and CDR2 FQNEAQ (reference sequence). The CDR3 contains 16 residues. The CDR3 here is CASSFGQGQTGSPLHF. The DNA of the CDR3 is TGTGCCAGCAGCTTCGGCCAGGGACAGACCGGCTCACCCCTCCACTTT.

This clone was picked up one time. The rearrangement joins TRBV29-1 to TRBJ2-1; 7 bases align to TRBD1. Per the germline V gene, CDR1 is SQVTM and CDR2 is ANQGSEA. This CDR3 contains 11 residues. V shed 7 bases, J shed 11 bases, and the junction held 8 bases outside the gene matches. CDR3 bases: TGCAGCGCGAGGACAGGTACGAAGCAGTTCTTC. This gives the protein CSARTGTKQFF.

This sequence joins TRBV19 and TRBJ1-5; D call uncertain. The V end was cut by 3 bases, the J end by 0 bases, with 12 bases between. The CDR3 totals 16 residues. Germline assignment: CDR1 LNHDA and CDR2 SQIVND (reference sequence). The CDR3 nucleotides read TGTGCCAGTAGTATGCAGGCGGCCAGTAGCAATCAGCCCCAGCATTTT. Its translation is CASSMQAASSNQPQHF.

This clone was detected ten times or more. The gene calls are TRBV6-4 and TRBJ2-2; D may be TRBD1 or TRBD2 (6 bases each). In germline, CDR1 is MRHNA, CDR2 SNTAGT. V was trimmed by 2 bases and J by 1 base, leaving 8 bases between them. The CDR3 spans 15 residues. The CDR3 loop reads CASSDRGENTGELFF. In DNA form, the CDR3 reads TGTGCCAGCAGTGACAGGGGGGAGAACACCGGGGAGCTGTTTTTT.

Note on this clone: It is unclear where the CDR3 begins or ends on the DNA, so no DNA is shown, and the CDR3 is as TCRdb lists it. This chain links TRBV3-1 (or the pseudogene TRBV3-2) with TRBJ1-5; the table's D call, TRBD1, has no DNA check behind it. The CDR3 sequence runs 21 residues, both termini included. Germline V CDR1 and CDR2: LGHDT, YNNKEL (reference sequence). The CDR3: CASSQVFGPGGIYISNQPQHF.

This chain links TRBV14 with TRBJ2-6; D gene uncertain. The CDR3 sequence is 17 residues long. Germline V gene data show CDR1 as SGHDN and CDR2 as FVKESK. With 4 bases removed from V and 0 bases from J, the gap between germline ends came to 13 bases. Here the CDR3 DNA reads TGTGCCAGCAGCCTGGGTAGAGGTCGCTCTGGGGCCAACGTCCTGACTTTC. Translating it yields CASSLGRGRSGANVLTF.

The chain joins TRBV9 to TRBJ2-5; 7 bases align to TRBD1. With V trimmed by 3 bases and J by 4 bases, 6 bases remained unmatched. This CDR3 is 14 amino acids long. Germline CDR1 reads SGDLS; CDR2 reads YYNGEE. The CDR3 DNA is TGTGCCAGCAGCGCCCGACAGGGTGGAGAGACCCAGTACTTC. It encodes CASSARQGGETQYF. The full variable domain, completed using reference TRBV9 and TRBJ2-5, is DSGVTQTPKHLITATGQRVTLRCSPRSGDLSVYWYQQSLDQGLQFLIQYYNGEERAKGNILERFSAQQFPDLHSELNLSSLELGDSALYFCASSARQGGETQYFGPGTRLLVL.

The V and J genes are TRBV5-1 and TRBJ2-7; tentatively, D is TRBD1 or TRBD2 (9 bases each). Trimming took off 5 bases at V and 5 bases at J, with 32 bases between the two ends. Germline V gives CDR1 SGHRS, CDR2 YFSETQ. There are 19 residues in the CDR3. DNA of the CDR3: TGCGCCAGCAGTCCCGGGACAGGGCCCCATAGCGGGGGTGCCCACGAGCAGTACTTC. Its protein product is CASSPGTGPHSGGAHEQYF. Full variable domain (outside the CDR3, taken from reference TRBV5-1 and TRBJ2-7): KAGVTQTPRYLIKTRGQQVTLSCSPISGHRSVSWYQQTPGQGLQFLFEYFSETQRNKGNFPGRFSGRQFSNSRSEMNVSTLELGDSALYLCASSPGTGPHSGGAHEQYFGPGTRLTVT.

The CDR3 is CASSQDPGTGTTEAFF. CDR3 DNA: TGCGCCAGCAGCCAAGATCCCGGGACAGGGACCACTGAAGCTTTCTTT. The chain couples TRBV4-1 to TRBJ1-1, with 9 bases identical to TRBD1. The trim removed 0 bases at V and 4 bases at J, leaving 6 bases unmatched. CDR1 and CDR2 from the germline V gene are MGHRA and YSYEKL. CDR3 length equals 16 residues.

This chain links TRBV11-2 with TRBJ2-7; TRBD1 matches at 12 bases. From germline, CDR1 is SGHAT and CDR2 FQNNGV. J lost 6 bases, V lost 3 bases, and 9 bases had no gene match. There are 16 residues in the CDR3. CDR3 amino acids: CASSFTGTGGWGEQYF. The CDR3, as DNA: TGTGCCAGCAGCTTTACCGGGACAGGGGGCTGGGGCGAGCAGTACTTC.